The 10 T cell receptor beta chains below were found in one sample sequenced in a study of blood T cell repertoires in COVID-19. Some clones are missing from TCRdb's copy, which holds only in-frame ones; the method was immunoSEQ multiplex PCR. Here the sample spans 390,000 or so clones, more than 80% being singletons. The sample was peripheral blood. The receptors derive from a woman aged 25 to 39 with COVID-19, enrolled during active disease.

The V and J genes are TRBV10-2 and TRBJ2-1; 8 positions agree with TRBD1. V gave up 6 bases and J gave up 7 bases; unmatched junction bases: 5. The CDR3 is 13 residues long. Germline V CDR1 and CDR2: WSHSY, SAAADI. The DNA for the CDR3 is TGCGCCAGCAGGGGGACAGGCCCAAATGAGCAGTTCTTC. Its translation: CASRGTGPNEQFF.

This chain links TRBV27 with TRBJ2-2, with 10 bases matching TRBD1. This CDR3 contains 17 residues. From germline, CDR1 is MNHEY and CDR2 SMNVEV (reference sequence). The V gene end was trimmed by 4 bases and the J gene end by 4 bases; junction bases not matched to a gene: 9. The CDR3 region has the DNA TGTGCCAGCAGTTCCCGACAGGGGGCGATTGGCACCGGGGAGCTGTTTTTT. The encoded protein is CASSSRQGAIGTGELFF.

The rearrangement joins TRBV4-3 to TRBJ1-5; 7 nucleotides match TRBD1. Germline V gene lookup returns CDR1 LGHNA and CDR2 YSLEER. The CDR3 extends over 19 amino acids. J lost 0 bases, V lost 0 bases, and 11 bases had no gene match. This CDR3 reads CASSQERGQLDYSNQPQHF. Written as DNA, the CDR3 is TGCGCCAGCAGCCAAGAGAGGGGACAGTTGGATTATAGCAATCAGCCCCAGCATTTT.

Here the CDR3 DNA reads TGTGCCAGCAGACCCGGGACTAGCGTGTACAATGAGCAGTTCTTC. Translating gives CASRPGTSVYNEQFF. The chain has TRBV6-5 and TRBJ2-1; 10 bases agree with TRBD2. Germline CDR1 reads MNHEY; CDR2 reads SVGAGI. Germline trimming cut 6 bases from V and 4 bases from J; bases unmatched to any gene: 6. This CDR3 contains 15 residues.

The rearrangement joins TRBV19 to TRBJ1-2; possible D gene TRBD1, 6 bases. Trimming cost V 3 bases and J 7 bases, with 12 bases left between them. CDR1 is LNHDA, CDR2 SQIVND, per germline (reference sequence). This CDR3 contains 13 residues. The DNA of the CDR3 is TGTGCCAGTAGTATGGGCAGGGGCGGTGGCTACACCTTC. As protein: CASSMGRGGGYTF.

The chain joins TRBV19 to TRBJ2-7; 7 nucleotides align to TRBD1. Per the germline V gene, CDR1 is LNHDA and CDR2 is SQIVND (reference sequence). The junction had 8 bases not matched to a gene; V was cut back by 4 bases and J by 2 bases. The CDR3 loop spans 15 amino acids. This CDR3 reads CASSTRQGQTYEQYF. The CDR3 nucleotides are TGTGCCAGTAGTACACGACAGGGCCAAACCTACGAGCAGTACTTC.

J is TRBJ2-3 and V is TRBV21-1; TRBD2 reflects the table's D call only, with no check against the DNA. TRBV21-1 is assigned pseudogene status. The CDR3 consists of 16 residues. CDR3 in amino acids: CASSKGPTSTRDTQYF. CDR3 in DNA: TGTGCCAGCAGCAAAGGTCCCACGAGTACGCGGGATACGCAGTATTTT.

The chain is built from TRBV7-6 and TRBJ2-1; 13 nucleotides match TRBD2. Germline V gene data show CDR1 as SGHVS and CDR2 as FNYEAQ. The CDR3 has 17 residues. Trimming cost V 5 bases and J 3 bases; bases outside gene matches: 7. The CDR3 loop is CASSPKLAGGDYNEQFF. The CDR3 DNA reads TGTGCCAGCAGCCCGAAACTAGCGGGAGGGGACTACAATGAGCAGTTCTTC. The variable domain in full, with the rest retrieved from reference TRBV7-6 and TRBJ2-1, is GAGVSQSPRYKVTKRGQDVALRCDPISGHVSLYWYRQALGQGPEFLTYFNYEAQQDKSGLPNDRFSAERPEGSISTLTIQRTEQRDSAMYRCASSPKLAGGDYNEQFFGPGTRLTVL.

V usage is TRBV11-2 and J usage is TRBJ2-1; TRBD2 might be the D (7 bases). Germline V lookup: CDR1 SGHAT, CDR2 FQNNGV. CDR3 size: 15 residues. Between the trimmed V and J ends, which lost 2 bases and 8 bases, there was a span of 16 bases. CDR3 sequence reads: CASSLIGGAVDEQFF. CDR3 nucleotides: TGTGCCAGCAGCTTAATAGGGGGGGCGGTCGATGAGCAGTTCTTC.

This chain links TRBV9 with TRBJ2-7, with 11 bases aligning to TRBD2. The CDR3 totals 15 residues. CDR1 and CDR2 (germline): SGDLS, YYNGEE. V dropped 0 bases and J dropped 5; count of bases not matched to a gene: 4. This chain's CDR3 is CASSVGLAGFNEQYF. CDR3 bases: TGTGCCAGCAGCGTAGGACTAGCGGGGTTTAACGAGCAGTACTTC.